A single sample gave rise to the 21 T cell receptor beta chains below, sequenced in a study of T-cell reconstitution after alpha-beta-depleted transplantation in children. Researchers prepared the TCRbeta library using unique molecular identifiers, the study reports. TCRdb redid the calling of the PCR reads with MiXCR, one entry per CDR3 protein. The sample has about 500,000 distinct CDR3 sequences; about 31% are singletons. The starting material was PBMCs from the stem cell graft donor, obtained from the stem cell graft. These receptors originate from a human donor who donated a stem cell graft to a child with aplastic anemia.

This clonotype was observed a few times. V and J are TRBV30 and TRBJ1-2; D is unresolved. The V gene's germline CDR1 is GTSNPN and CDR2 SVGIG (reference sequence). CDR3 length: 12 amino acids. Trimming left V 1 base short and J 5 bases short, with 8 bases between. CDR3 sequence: CAWSGHGYGYTF. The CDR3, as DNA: TGTGCCTGGAGTGGACATGGGTATGGCTACACCTTC.

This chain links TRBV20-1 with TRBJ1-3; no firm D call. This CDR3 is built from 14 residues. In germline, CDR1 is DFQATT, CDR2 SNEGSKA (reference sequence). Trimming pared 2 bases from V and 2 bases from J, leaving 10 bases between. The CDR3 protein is CSARLVGPGNTIYF. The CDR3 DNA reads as TGCAGTGCTAGACTTGTAGGGCCTGGAAACACCATATATTTT.

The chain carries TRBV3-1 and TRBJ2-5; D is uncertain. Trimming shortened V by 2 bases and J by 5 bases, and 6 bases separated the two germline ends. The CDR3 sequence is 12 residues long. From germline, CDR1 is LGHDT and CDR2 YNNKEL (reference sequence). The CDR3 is CASSQFSETQYF. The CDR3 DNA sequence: TGTGCCAGCAGCCAATTCTCCGAGACCCAGTACTTC.

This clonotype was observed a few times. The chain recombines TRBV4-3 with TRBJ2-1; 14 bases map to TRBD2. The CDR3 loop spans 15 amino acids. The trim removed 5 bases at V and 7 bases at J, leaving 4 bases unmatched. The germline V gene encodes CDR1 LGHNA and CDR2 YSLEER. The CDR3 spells CASSGTSGSWNEQFF. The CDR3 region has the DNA TGCGCCAGCAGCGGGACTAGCGGGAGTTGGAATGAGCAGTTCTTC.

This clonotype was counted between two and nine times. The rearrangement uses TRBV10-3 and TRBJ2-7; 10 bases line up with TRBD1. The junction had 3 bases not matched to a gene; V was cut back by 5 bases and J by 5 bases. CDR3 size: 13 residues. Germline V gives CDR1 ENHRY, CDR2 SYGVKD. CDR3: CAISRTGGNEQYF. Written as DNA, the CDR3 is TGTGCCATCAGTAGGACAGGGGGAAACGAGCAGTACTTC.

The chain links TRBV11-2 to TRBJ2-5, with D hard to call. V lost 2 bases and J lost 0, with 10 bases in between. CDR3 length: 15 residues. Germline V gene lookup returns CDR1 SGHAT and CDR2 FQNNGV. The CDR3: CASSLNGRYQETQYF. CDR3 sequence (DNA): TGTGCCAGCAGCTTAAATGGCAGGTACCAAGAGACCCAGTACTTC.

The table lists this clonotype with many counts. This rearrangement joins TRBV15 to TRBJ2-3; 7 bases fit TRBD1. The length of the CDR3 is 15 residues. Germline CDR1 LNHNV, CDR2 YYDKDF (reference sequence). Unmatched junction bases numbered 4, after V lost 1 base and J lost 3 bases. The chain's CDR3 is CATSRVGTETDTQYF. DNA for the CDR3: TGTGCCACCAGCAGAGTCGGGACAGAAACAGATACGCAGTATTTT.

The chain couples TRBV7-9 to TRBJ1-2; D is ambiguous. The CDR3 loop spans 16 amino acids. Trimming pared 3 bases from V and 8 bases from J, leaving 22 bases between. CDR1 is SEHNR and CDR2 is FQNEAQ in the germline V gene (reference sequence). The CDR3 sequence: CASSLSHWGSSGGYTF. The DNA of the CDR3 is TGTGCCAGCAGCTTGTCTCATTGGGGATCTTCGGGGGGCTACACCTTC.

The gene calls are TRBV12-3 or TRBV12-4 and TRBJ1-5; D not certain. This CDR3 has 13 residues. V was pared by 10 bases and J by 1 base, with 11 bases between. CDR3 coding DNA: TGTGCCACTGCGGGTCAGAGCAATCAGCCCCAGCATTTT. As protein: CATAGQSNQPQHF.

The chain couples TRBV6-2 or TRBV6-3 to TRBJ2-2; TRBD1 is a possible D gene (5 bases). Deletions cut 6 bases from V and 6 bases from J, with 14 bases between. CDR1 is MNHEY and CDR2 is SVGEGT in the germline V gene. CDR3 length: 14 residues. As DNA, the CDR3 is TGTGCCAGCAGGGAGACAGAGACCTCCGGGGAGCTGTTTTTT. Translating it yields CASRETETSGELFF.

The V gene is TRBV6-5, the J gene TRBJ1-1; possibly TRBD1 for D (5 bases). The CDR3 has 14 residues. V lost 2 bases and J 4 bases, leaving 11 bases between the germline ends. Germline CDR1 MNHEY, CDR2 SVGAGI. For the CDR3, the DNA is TGTGCCAGCAGTTACCAGGGAGGGTCCACTGAAGCTTTCTTT. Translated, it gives CASSYQGGSTEAFF.

CDR3 residues: CASNSRYGYNEQFF. The CDR3 nucleotides are TGTGCCAGTAATTCGCGTTATGGGTACAATGAGCAGTTCTTC. This chain joins TRBV19 and TRBJ2-1; unclear D gene. This CDR3 comprises 14 residues. Germline-derived CDR1 and CDR2 are LNHDA and SQIVND (reference sequence). Between the trimmed V and J ends, which lost 7 bases and 4 bases, there was a span of 14 bases. Drawing the rest from reference TRBV19 and TRBJ2-1, the complete variable domain is DGGITQSPKYLFRKEGQNVTLSCEQNLNHDAMYWYRQDPGQGLRLIYYSQIVNDFQKGDIAEGYSVSREKKESFPLTVTSAQKNPTAFYLCASNSRYGYNEQFFGPGTRLTVL.

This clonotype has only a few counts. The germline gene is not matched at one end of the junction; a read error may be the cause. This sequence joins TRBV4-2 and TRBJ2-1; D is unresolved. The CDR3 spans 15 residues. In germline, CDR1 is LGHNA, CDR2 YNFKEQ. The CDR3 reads CASGHQSLTYNEQFF. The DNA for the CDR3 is TGTGCCAGCGGCCATCAATCCCTTACCTACAATGAGCAGTTCTTC.

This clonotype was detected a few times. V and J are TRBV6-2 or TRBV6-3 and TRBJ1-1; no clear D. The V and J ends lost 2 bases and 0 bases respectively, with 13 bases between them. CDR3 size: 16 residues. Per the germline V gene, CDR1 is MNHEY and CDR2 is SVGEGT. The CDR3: CASSYREGAMNTEAFF. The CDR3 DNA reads TGTGCCAGCAGTTACCGGGAAGGCGCAATGAACACTGAAGCTTTCTTT.

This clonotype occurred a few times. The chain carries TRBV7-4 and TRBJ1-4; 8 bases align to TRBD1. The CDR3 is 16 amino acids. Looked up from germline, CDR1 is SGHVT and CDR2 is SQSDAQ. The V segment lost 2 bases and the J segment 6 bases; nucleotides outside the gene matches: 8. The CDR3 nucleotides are TGTGCCAGCAGCTTATCCCTCCGGACAGGGTATGAAAAACTGTTTTTT. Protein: CASSLSLRTGYEKLFF.

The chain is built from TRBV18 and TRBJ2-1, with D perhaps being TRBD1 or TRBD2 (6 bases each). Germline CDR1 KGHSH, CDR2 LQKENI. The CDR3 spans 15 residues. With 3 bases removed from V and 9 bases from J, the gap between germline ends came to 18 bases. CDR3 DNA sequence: TGTGCCAGCTCACCCGGGTCAGGGGAGGATGGTGAGCAGTTCTTC. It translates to CASSPGSGEDGEQFF.

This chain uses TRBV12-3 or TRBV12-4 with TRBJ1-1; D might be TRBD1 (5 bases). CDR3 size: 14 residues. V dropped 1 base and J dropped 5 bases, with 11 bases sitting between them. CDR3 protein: CASSLVEGMTEAFF. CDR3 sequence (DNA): TGTGCCAGCAGTTTAGTAGAGGGGATGACTGAAGCTTTCTTT.

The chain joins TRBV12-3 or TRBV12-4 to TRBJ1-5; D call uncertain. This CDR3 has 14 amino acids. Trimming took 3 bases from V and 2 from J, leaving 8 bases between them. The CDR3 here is CASSFLAGNQPQHF. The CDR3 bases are TGTGCCAGCAGTTTTTTAGCGGGCAATCAGCCCCAGCATTTT.

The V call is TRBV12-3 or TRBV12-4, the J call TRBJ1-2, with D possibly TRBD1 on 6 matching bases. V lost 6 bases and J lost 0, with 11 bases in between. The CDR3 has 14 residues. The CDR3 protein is CASRTGMANYGYTF. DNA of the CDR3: TGTGCCAGCAGAACAGGGATGGCTAACTATGGCTACACCTTC.

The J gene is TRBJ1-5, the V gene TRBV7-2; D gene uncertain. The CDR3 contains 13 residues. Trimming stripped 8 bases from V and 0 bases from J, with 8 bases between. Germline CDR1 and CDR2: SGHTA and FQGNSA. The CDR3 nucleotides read TGTGCCAGCCGGTACAGTAGCAATCAGCCCCAGCATTTT. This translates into CASRYSSNQPQHF.

Here the CDR3 reads CASSLQEYTEAFF. As DNA, the CDR3 is TGTGCCAGCAGCCTACAGGAGTACACTGAAGCTTTCTTT. This chain joins TRBV6-2 or TRBV6-3 and TRBJ1-1; tentatively, D is TRBD1 (5 bases). The V gene lost 6 bases and the J gene lost 3 bases, with 11 bases spanning the gap. Germline assignment: CDR1 MNHEY and CDR2 SVGEGT. This CDR3 spans 13 amino acids.